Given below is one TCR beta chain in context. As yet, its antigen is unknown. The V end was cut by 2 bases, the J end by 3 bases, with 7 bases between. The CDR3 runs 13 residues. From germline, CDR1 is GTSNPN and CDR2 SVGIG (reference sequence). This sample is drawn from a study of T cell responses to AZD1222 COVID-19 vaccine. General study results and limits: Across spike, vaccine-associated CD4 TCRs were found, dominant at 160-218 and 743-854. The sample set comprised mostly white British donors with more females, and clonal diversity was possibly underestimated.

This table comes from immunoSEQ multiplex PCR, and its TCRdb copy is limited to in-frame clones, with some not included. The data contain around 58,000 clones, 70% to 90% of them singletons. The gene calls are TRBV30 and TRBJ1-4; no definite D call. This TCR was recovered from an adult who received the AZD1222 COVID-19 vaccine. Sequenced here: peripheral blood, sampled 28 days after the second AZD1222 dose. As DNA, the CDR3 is TGTGCCTGGAGTTTGGGTTCTAATGAAAAACTGTTTTTT. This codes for CAWSLGSNEKLFF.